These T cell receptor beta chains were read from a single sample in a study of blood T cell repertoires in COVID-19. Here immunoSEQ multiplex PCR was the method, and the copy in TCRdb shows in-frame clones only, minus some. The sample holds about 81,000 clones, about 91% seen once. Sequencing input: peripheral blood. These receptors all come from an older man with active or convalescent COVID-19. Each CDR3 is given with its conserved first and last residue. Fields, in order: V gene, clone size, D gene, J gene, CDR3 length, CDR3 DNA, CDR3 protein. D genes are given only for firm matches. Expanded clones are given a class, and other clones once, few, many or no size at all.

V: TRBV27; size: .; D: TRBD1; J: TRBJ1-6; length: 19; DNA: TGTGCCAGCAGTTTACCGGACAGGGTGCGGGAAACTTATAATTCACCCCTCCACTTT; CDR3: CASSLPDRVRETYNSPLHF
V: TRBV9; size: few; D: .; J: TRBJ1-2; length: 16; DNA: TGTGCCAGCAGCGTAGAGGTCAGAGGGCCTCTCTATGGCTACACCTTC; CDR3: CASSVEVRGPLYGYTF
V: TRBV14; size: .; D: .; J: TRBJ1-1; length: 15; DNA: TGTGCCAGCAGCCAAGTGAGGGTTGTGGGCACTGAAGCTTTCTTT; CDR3: CASSQVRVVGTEAFF
V: TRBV3-1/TRBV3-2; size: once; D: .; J: TRBJ2-7; length: 12; DNA: TGTGCCAGCAGCCGCGTTATGAACGAGCAGTACTTC; CDR3: CASSRVMNEQYF
V: TRBV6-5; size: .; D: TRBD1; J: TRBJ1-2; length: 15; DNA: TGTGCCAGCAGTTACTCGAAGGGGACAGGGTATGGCTACACCTTC; CDR3: CASSYSKGTGYGYTF
V: TRBV4-3; size: .; D: .; J: TRBJ2-3; length: 15; DNA: TGCGCCAGCAGCCAAGATGGCTCGTACACAGATACGCAGTATTTT; CDR3: CASSQDGSYTDTQYF
V: TRBV18; size: few; D: TRBD1; J: TRBJ1-4; length: 14; DNA: TGTGCCAGCTCACCGGGACAGGCAAATGAAAAACTGTTTTTT; CDR3: CASSPGQANEKLFF
V: TRBV29-1; size: .; D: TRBD1; J: TRBJ1-1; length: 14; DNA: TGCAGCGTTGATACTGGACAGGGTGGCACTGAAGCTTTCTTT; CDR3: CSVDTGQGGTEAFF
V: TRBV19; size: .; D: .; J: TRBJ2-5; length: 13; DNA: TGTGCCAGTAGTACGGACAGAAAAGAGACCCAGTACTTC; CDR3: CASSTDRKETQYF
V: TRBV20-1; size: .; D: TRBD2; J: TRBJ2-5; length: 18; DNA: TGCAGTGCTAGTCCCTTAGTGTGGCGGGGGGCGTCCCAAGAGACCCAGTACTTC; CDR3: CSASPLVWRGASQETQYF
V: TRBV30; size: .; D: .; J: TRBJ2-5; length: 14; DNA: TGTGCCTGGAGTGTTGACTCTTTGAGGGAGACCCAGTACTTC; CDR3: CAWSVDSLRETQYF
V: TRBV7-6; size: .; D: .; J: TRBJ1-4; length: 16; DNA: TGTGCCAGCAGCTCCAAATTCGGGGGATTTAATGAAAAACTGTTTTTT; CDR3: CASSSKFGGFNEKLFF
V: TRBV27; size: few; D: TRBD1; J: TRBJ1-2; length: 14; DNA: TGTGCCAGCAGTTTAGACAGGGATCACTATGGCTACACCTTC; CDR3: CASSLDRDHYGYTF
V: TRBV9; size: .; D: .; J: TRBJ1-1; length: 15; DNA: TGTGCCAGCAGCGAAACGGGACACAAGAACACTGAAGCTTTCTTT; CDR3: CASSETGHKNTEAFF
V: TRBV13; size: .; D: .; J: TRBJ1-2; length: 13; DNA: TGTGCCAGCAGCTTTGGGGAGGGGACGGGCTACACCTTC; CDR3: CASSFGEGTGYTF
V: TRBV7-9; size: .; D: TRBD1; J: TRBJ1-2; length: 17; DNA: TGTGCCAGCAGCTACCCCCTAGACAGGGCCCTTCCCTATGGCTACACCTTC; CDR3: CASSYPLDRALPYGYTF
V: TRBV3-1/TRBV3-2; size: .; D: TRBD1; J: TRBJ2-7; length: 15; DNA: TGTGCCAGCAGCCCCGATGGGGACAGCCACTACGAGCAGTACTTC; CDR3: CASSPDGDSHYEQYF
V: TRBV6-5; size: .; D: TRBD1; J: TRBJ1-4; length: 12; DNA: TGTGCCCCGCAGGGGGCTAATGAAAAACTGTTTTTT; CDR3: CAPQGANEKLFF
V: TRBV15; size: .; D: TRBD1; J: TRBJ2-7; length: 14; DNA: TGTGCCACCAGCACTCCCCAGGGGGCACGGGAGCAGTACTTC; CDR3: CATSTPQGAREQYF
V: TRBV7-9; size: .; D: .; J: TRBJ1-4; length: 16; DNA: TGTGCCAGCAGCTTATATCTGGACAGCTTGGCTGAAAAACTGTTTTTT; CDR3: CASSLYLDSLAEKLFF
V: TRBV6-5; size: .; D: .; J: TRBJ1-1; length: 15; DNA: TGTGCCAGCACCCAGTACAGGGCCCGGGACACTGAAGCTTTCTTT; CDR3: CASTQYRARDTEAFF
V: TRBV19; size: .; D: .; J: TRBJ2-5; length: 15; DNA: TGTGCCAGTAGCCAGGTGGATTCCCCCCGGGAGACCCAGTACTTC; CDR3: CASSQVDSPRETQYF
V: TRBV27; size: .; D: .; J: TRBJ1-2; length: 14; DNA: TGTGCCAGCAGTTTTTTACCGGCGGGGAAAGGCTACACCTTC; CDR3: CASSFLPAGKGYTF
V: TRBV6-4; size: .; D: .; J: TRBJ1-1; length: 13; DNA: TGTGCCAGCAGCCCGTCCGGGGGCACTGAAGCTTTCTTT; CDR3: CASSPSGGTEAFF
V: TRBV11-2; size: .; D: TRBD1; J: TRBJ1-4; length: 15; DNA: TGTGCCAGCAGCTCCGGACAGGGCTATAATGAAAAACTGTTTTTT; CDR3: CASSSGQGYNEKLFF
V: TRBV27; size: .; D: TRBD2; J: TRBJ2-3; length: 16; DNA: TGTGCCAGCAGTTTTCTAGCGGGGGCCCTCACAGATACGCAGTATTTT; CDR3: CASSFLAGALTDTQYF
V: TRBV5-1; size: .; D: .; J: TRBJ1-3; length: 15; DNA: TGCGCCAGCAGCTTGGGACAGCCATCTGGAAACACCATATATTTT; CDR3: CASSLGQPSGNTIYF
V: TRBV28; size: .; D: .; J: TRBJ2-3; length: 15; DNA: TGTGCCAGCAGTCAACCCCTGACTTACACAGATACGCAGTATTTT; CDR3: CASSQPLTYTDTQYF
V: TRBV2; size: .; D: TRBD2; J: TRBJ2-1; length: 11; DNA: TGTGCCAGCAGTGAAGCGGGGGGGTCGTTCTTC; CDR3: CASSEAGGSFF
V: TRBV9; size: .; D: .; J: TRBJ1-3; length: 14; DNA: TGTGCCAGCAGCGCGGGGATCTCTGGAAACACCATATATTTT; CDR3: CASSAGISGNTIYF
V: TRBV7-9; size: .; D: TRBD1; J: TRBJ1-4; length: 14; DNA: TGTGCCAGCAGCTTCGGGACAGGGGGGGAAAAACTGTTTTTT; CDR3: CASSFGTGGEKLFF
V: TRBV5-6; size: .; D: TRBD2; J: TRBJ2-1; length: 16; DNA: TGTGCCAGCAGACGAACGGGACTAGCGGTCTACAATGAGCAGTTCTTC; CDR3: CASRRTGLAVYNEQFF
V: TRBV24-1; size: .; D: TRBD2; J: TRBJ2-2; length: 17; DNA: TGTGCCACCAGTGAATCGACTAGCGGGGGAGTCACCGGGGAGCTGTTTTTT; CDR3: CATSESTSGGVTGELFF
V: TRBV3-1/TRBV3-2; size: .; D: TRBD2; J: TRBJ2-1; length: 15; DNA: TGTGCCAGCAGCCCCCGACTAGCGGGGCGGGATGAGCAGTTCTTC; CDR3: CASSPRLAGRDEQFF
V: TRBV13; size: .; D: .; J: TRBJ2-5; length: 13; DNA: TGTGCCAGCAGCCCGGGGTTCCAAGAGACCCAGTACTTC; CDR3: CASSPGFQETQYF
V: TRBV5-1; size: .; D: TRBD1; J: TRBJ2-7; length: 14; DNA: TGCGCCAGCAGCCGGGGACAGGAGATTTACGAGCAGTACTTC; CDR3: CASSRGQEIYEQYF
V: TRBV7-5; size: .; D: .; J: TRBJ2-5; length: 17; DNA: TGTGCCAGAAGCTCCTCCGGGACTAGCGGGGGGGGAGAGACCCAGTACTTC; CDR3: CARSSSGTSGGGETQYF
V: TRBV3-1/TRBV3-2; size: .; D: .; J: TRBJ1-6; length: 15; DNA: TGTGCCAGCAGCCAAGGGAGTCCTACGGATTCACCCCTCCACTTT; CDR3: CASSQGSPTDSPLHF
V: TRBV5-8; size: .; D: .; J: TRBJ2-7; length: 16; DNA: TGTGCCAGCAGCTTAGAGAACAGGGCTTACTCCTACGAGCAGTACTTC; CDR3: CASSLENRAYSYEQYF
V: TRBV4-2; size: .; D: .; J: TRBJ1-5; length: 17; DNA: TGTGCCAGCAGCCAAGATAAGTCGGACACATACAATCAGCCCCAGCATTTT; CDR3: CASSQDKSDTYNQPQHF
V: TRBV6-6; size: .; D: TRBD1; J: TRBJ2-1; length: 16; DNA: TGTGCCAGCAGTCAGGGGGCGGTCCCTCCGAACAATGAGCAGTTCTTC; CDR3: CASSQGAVPPNNEQFF
V: TRBV7-2; size: .; D: TRBD2; J: TRBJ2-5; length: 17; DNA: TGTGCCAGCAGCGCGAGAGGGACTAGCGGGGGGGTACAGACCCAGTACTTC; CDR3: CASSARGTSGGVQTQYF
V: TRBV19; size: .; D: .; J: TRBJ1-1; length: 14; DNA: TGTGCCAGTAGTATTTCAGGGGCGAACACTGAAGCTTTCTTT; CDR3: CASSISGANTEAFF
V: TRBV29-1; size: few; D: .; J: TRBJ1-2; length: 17; DNA: TGCAGCGCTGAAGGGAGAGGCAGTGGAAAGGCTAACTATGGCTACACCTTC; CDR3: CSAEGRGSGKANYGYTF
V: TRBV28; size: .; D: .; J: TRBJ1-5; length: 13; DNA: TGTGCCACCTACAGGGCCTCCAATCAGCCCCAGCATTTT; CDR3: CATYRASNQPQHF
V: TRBV29-1; size: few; D: TRBD1; J: TRBJ1-1; length: 15; DNA: TGCAGCGTGTCCACACCGGGACAGATGAACACTGAAGCTTTCTTT; CDR3: CSVSTPGQMNTEAFF
V: TRBV7-6; size: .; D: TRBD2; J: TRBJ2-7; length: 16; DNA: TGTGCCAGCAGCGCCGGGACTAGCGGGGCCCACGGGGAGCAGTACTTC; CDR3: CASSAGTSGAHGEQYF
V: TRBV5-1; size: .; D: .; J: TRBJ1-5; length: 14; DNA: TGCGCCAGCAGCTTGGATTGGGTGGGCCAGCCCCAGCATTTT; CDR3: CASSLDWVGQPQHF
V: TRBV3-1/TRBV3-2; size: once; D: .; J: TRBJ1-3; length: 14; DNA: TGTGCCAGCAGCCAAGAGTCAGGCGGAAACACCATATATTTT; CDR3: CASSQESGGNTIYF
V: TRBV30; size: .; D: TRBD1; J: TRBJ1-5; length: 15; DNA: TGTGCCTGGAGCGGTTCGACAGGGGGATATCAGCCCCAGCATTTT; CDR3: CAWSGSTGGYQPQHF
V: TRBV6-5; size: few; D: .; J: TRBJ1-4; length: 15; DNA: TGTGCCTCTCGGGGGGGAAAGGCAGCTAATGAAAAACTGTTTTTT; CDR3: CASRGGKAANEKLFF
V: TRBV18; size: .; D: TRBD1; J: TRBJ2-3; length: 15; DNA: TGTGCCAGCTCACCTCGACAGGGTTTGACAGATACGCAGTATTTT; CDR3: CASSPRQGLTDTQYF
V: TRBV4-1; size: .; D: TRBD2; J: TRBJ2-1; length: 14; DNA: TGCGCCAGCACCCGGACTAGCGGGAACAATGAGCAGTTCTTC; CDR3: CASTRTSGNNEQFF
V: TRBV10-3; size: .; D: .; J: TRBJ1-1; length: 14; DNA: TGTGCCTCGAATCCACAGCTCCTGAACACTGAAGCTTTCTTT; CDR3: CASNPQLLNTEAFF
V: TRBV4-3; size: .; D: TRBD1; J: TRBJ1-1; length: 14; DNA: TGCGCCAGCAGCCGCCGGACAGGGGGCGCTGAAGCTTTCTTT; CDR3: CASSRRTGGAEAFF
V: TRBV25-1; size: .; D: .; J: TRBJ1-6; length: 15; DNA: TGTGCCAGCAGAAAAGGGGGTTGGGAAAATTCACCCCTCCACTTT; CDR3: CASRKGGWENSPLHF
V: TRBV5-1; size: .; D: .; J: TRBJ2-5; length: 13; DNA: TGCGCCAGCAGCCCAAGCCTCCAAGAGACCCAGTACTTC; CDR3: CASSPSLQETQYF
V: TRBV11-2; size: .; D: .; J: TRBJ2-7; length: 12; DNA: TGTGCCAGCAGCCACAGCTCCTACGAGCAGTACTTC; CDR3: CASSHSSYEQYF
V: TRBV3-1/TRBV3-2; size: .; D: .; J: TRBJ1-1; length: 13; DNA: TGTGCCAGCAGCCAATCGGGGAACACTGAAGCTTTCTTT; CDR3: CASSQSGNTEAFF